A selection of T cell receptor beta chains follows, all from one sample in a study of shared clonotypes between healthy human individuals. TCRdb keeps only in-frame clones here, not all; method: immunoSEQ multiplex PCR. Among about 820,000 clones listed, over 90% were seen once. The sample consisted of naive CD8+ T cells sorted from blood. The source is a man aged 25-45 years in good health. CDR3s include the opening cysteine and the closing phenylalanine or tryptophan. The size field is filled for only some rows; it gives once, few, many or a size class.

>TRBV11-2|once|TRBJ2-1
CASSFSPGSGEQFF
>TRBV7-6|NA|TRBJ2-7
CASSLGPKGAITYEQYF
>TRBV5-4|NA|TRBJ2-7
CASSLPSYEQYF
>TRBV5-1|NA|TRBJ2-7
CASSWGPGVEQYF
>TRBV7-3|NA|TRBJ2-3
CASTPSGLIEDTQYF
>TRBV29-1|NA|TRBJ2-2
CSVEASKAGGLTGELFF
>TRBV7-9|NA|TRBJ2-7
CASSSGGTYEQYF
>TRBV27|NA|TRBJ2-1
CASSSPLVGLDNEQFF
>TRBV19|NA|TRBJ1-2
CASSQDPAINYGYTF
>TRBV7-8|NA|TRBJ1-2
CASSLTPGDSYGYTF
>TRBV7-9|NA|TRBJ2-1
CASSSPWASEKNEQFF
>TRBV19|NA|TRBJ2-4
CASSKDRALAKNIQYF
>TRBV5-5|NA|TRBJ2-7
CASSARSGPRSSYEQYF
>TRBV27|NA|TRBJ2-7
CASGSTPGTGIYEQYF
>TRBV5-1|NA|TRBJ1-1
CASSFSREGATYEAFF
>TRBV19|NA|TRBJ1-3
CATTGGSGNTIYF
>TRBV5-5|NA|TRBJ2-5
CASSSGTSGIQETQYF
>TRBV7-2|NA|TRBJ2-1
CASSTASGRSNEQFF
>TRBV6-1|NA|TRBJ1-3
CASTEEGGTGNTIYF
>TRBV10-3|NA|TRBJ2-1
CAISAGSDSYNEQFF
>TRBV27|NA|TRBJ2-5
CASSLLDGGETQYF
>TRBV7-7|NA|TRBJ2-1
CASSFRAGGYNEQFF
>TRBV25-1|once|TRBJ2-5
CASSESVGQTQYF
>TRBV10-3|NA|TRBJ1-1
CAISEFPSDTEAFF
>TRBV11-1|NA|TRBJ2-1
CASSLGDLSSYNEQFF
>TRBV7-9|once|TRBJ1-4
CASSLGTGEKLFF
>TRBV13|NA|TRBJ2-3
CASSGVIIEGLYSTDTQYF
>TRBV2|NA|TRBJ1-3
CASSLPRETSPTDRERNTIYF
>TRBV27|NA|TRBJ2-1
CASSLSRLAGGPEQFF
>TRBV29-1|NA|TRBJ2-7
CSAFTGTSGTYEQYF
>TRBV7-9|NA|TRBJ2-1
CASSLNLVPEQFF
>TRBV2|NA|TRBJ1-2
CANQVKGEGYTF
>TRBV27|once|TRBJ2-1
CASSLQTGGNEQFF
>TRBV23-1|NA|TRBJ1-2
CASSQAPRDRGLNGYTF
>TRBV7-9|few|TRBJ1-5
CASSPDGYSNQPQHF
>TRBV27|once|TRBJ2-7
CASSSLTGVGYEQYF
>TRBV5-1|NA|TRBJ2-3
CASSLGSPGTDTQYF
>TRBV10-3|NA|TRBJ2-7
CAISESVGDEQYF
>TRBV5-1|NA|TRBJ2-2
CASTSPPGQGFSGELFF
>TRBV6-1|NA|TRBJ1-4
CASREYGTLNEKLFF
>TRBV29-1|NA|TRBJ2-1
CSVDPSGSYNEQFF